The 9 T cell receptor beta chains given below trace back to one sample, sequenced in a study of T cell responses to AZD1222 COVID-19 vaccine. The table came from immunoSEQ multiplex PCR; TCRdb's copy has only in-frame clones and leaves some out. The sample lists approximately 120,000 clones; about 85% were seen once. The material sequenced was peripheral blood, taken on day 0 of AZD1222 vaccination. The receptors here all came from an adult in good health.

V and J are TRBV6-5 and TRBJ2-7; D gene unclear. Germline-derived CDR1 and CDR2 are MNHEY and SVGAGI. Trimming stripped 2 bases from V and 4 bases from J, with 6 bases between. The CDR3 totals 12 residues. The CDR3, as DNA: TGTGCCAGCAGTTACACGGGTTACGAGCAGTACTTC. It codes for CASSYTGYEQYF.

This chain uses TRBV7-6 with TRBJ2-1; 14 positions agree with TRBD2. The V and J ends lost 5 bases and 5 bases, in that order; junction bases with no gene match: 5. Germline CDR1 SGHVS, CDR2 FNYEAQ. The length of the CDR3 is 16 residues. This CDR3 reads CASSPGTSGGHNEQFF. Written as DNA, the CDR3 is TGTGCCAGCAGCCCGGGGACTAGCGGGGGACACAATGAGCAGTTCTTC.

This chain connects TRBV9 to TRBJ1-3; 9 nucleotides line up with TRBD1. The CDR3 extends over 16 amino acids. J gave up 4 bases and V 4 bases, and 9 bases lay outside the gene matches. The V gene's germline CDR1 is SGDLS and CDR2 YYNGEE. The DNA of the CDR3 is TGTGCCAGCAGCCCCCACAGGGGGCTCGGGGGAAACACCATATATTTT. Amino acid sequence: CASSPHRGLGGNTIYF.

V usage is TRBV11-2 and J usage is TRBJ1-1, with 10 nucleotides matching TRBD1. This CDR3 spans 15 amino acids. J gave up 5 bases and V 1 base, and 4 bases lay outside the gene matches. Looked up from germline, CDR1 is SGHAT and CDR2 is FQNNGV. CDR3 loop: CASSLAGQGVTEAFF. The DNA of the CDR3 is TGTGCCAGCAGCTTAGCAGGACAGGGGGTAACTGAAGCTTTCTTT.

About this clone: Distinct nucleotide sequences in the sample also encode this CDR3. This sequence joins TRBV5-6 and TRBJ1-2; no clear D gene. V lost 1 base to trimming and J lost 2 bases, with 6 bases between them. The CDR3 loop spans 13 amino acids. Germline V gene lookup returns CDR1 SGHDT and CDR2 YYEEEE. In DNA form, the CDR3 reads TGTGCCAGCAGCTTGCGGGGAAACTATGGCTACACCTTC. Translated: CASSLRGNYGYTF. The variable domain in full, with the rest retrieved from reference TRBV5-6 and TRBJ1-2, is DAGVTQSPTHLIKTRGQQVTLRCSPKSGHDTVSWYQQALGQGPQFIFQYYEEEERQRGNFPDRFSGHQFPNYSSELNVNALLLGDSALYLCASSLRGNYGYTFGSGTRLTVV.

This chain links TRBV6-5 with TRBJ1-1, with 7 bases fitting TRBD1. There are 15 residues in the CDR3. After removal of 7 bases from V and 0 bases from J, the junction contained 8 bases not matched to a gene. Germline V CDR1 and CDR2: MNHEY, SVGAGI. CDR3 nucleotide sequence: TGTGCCAGCACCCTAGGGGGACAGCTGAACACTGAAGCTTTCTTT. Amino acids: CASTLGGQLNTEAFF.

The CDR3, as DNA: TGTGCCATCAGGGACGGTAACACTGAAGCTTTCTTT. Its protein is CAIRDGNTEAFF. The chain uses TRBV10-3 and TRBJ1-1, with D uncertain. CDR1 and CDR2 from the germline V gene are ENHRY and SYGVKD. Trimming took off 6 bases at V and 2 bases at J, with 7 bases between the two ends. CDR3 length: 12 amino acids.

The CDR3 region has the DNA TGTGCCAGCAGCCCCTCGGTAGCAAACTCCTACGAGCAGTACTTC. It codes for CASSPSVANSYEQYF. This chain uses TRBV7-9 with TRBJ2-7; D not certain. The V gene lost 5 bases and the J gene lost 0 bases, with 14 bases spanning the gap. CDR3 length: 15 amino acids. Germline assignment: CDR1 SEHNR and CDR2 FQNEAQ (reference sequence).

This clone has a single count. This rearrangement joins TRBV11-2 to TRBJ1-2; a possible D gene is TRBD1 (5 bases). Trimming cost V 2 bases and J 2 bases, with 21 bases left between them. This CDR3 spans 18 amino acids. CDR1 is SGHAT, CDR2 FQNNGV, per germline. CDR3 nucleotide sequence: TGTGCCAGCAGCTTAATATATGGGGCCCTCCGCGAGAACTATGGCTACACCTTC. Its protein is CASSLIYGALRENYGYTF.